What follows are 30 T cell receptor beta chains derived from one specimen sequenced in a study of shared clonotypes between healthy human individuals. Assay: immunoSEQ multiplex PCR; the TCRdb copy retains only in-frame clones and omits some. The data hold a few million clones, with about 92% observed a single time. The specimen was naive CD4+ T cells sorted from blood. Subset: CD45RA+ positively selected. The receptor source for this set is a man aged 18 to 29 in good health.

The rearrangement links TRBV6-1 to TRBJ2-7; 7 bases are a match to TRBD1. Per germline, CDR1 MNHNS and CDR2 SASEGT. V gave up 9 bases and J gave up 1 base; unmatched junction bases: 6. This CDR3 contains 13 residues. As DNA, the CDR3 is TGTGCCAGTACCGGGACAGTGTCCTACGAGCAGTACTTC. As protein: CASTGTVSYEQYF.

The chain combines TRBV6-1 with TRBJ1-1; D remains ambiguous. Trimming left V 1 base short and J 5 bases short, with 14 bases between. The CDR3 sequence is 15 residues long. CDR1 is MNHNS, CDR2 SASEGT, per germline. The CDR3 here is CASSEEFRKGTEAFF. The CDR3 DNA sequence: TGTGCCAGCAGTGAAGAATTCCGAAAAGGGACTGAAGCTTTCTTT.

Turning to this clone: Additional DNA sequences in this sample encode the identical CDR3. The chain couples TRBV5-1 to TRBJ1-2; tentatively, D is TRBD1 (6 bases). The germline CDR1 and CDR2 sequences are SGHRS and YFSETQ. The CDR3 consists of 13 residues. V was cut by 3 bases and J by 4 bases, with 10 bases left in between. The CDR3 DNA reads TGCGCCAGCAGCTCCGGACAGCCCTATGGCTACACCTTC. Its protein product is CASSSGQPYGYTF.

Worth noting for this clone: At the DNA level, this CDR3 is encoded by other sequences in the same sample as well. CDR3 coding DNA: TGCGCCAGCAGCTTGGAAGCGGGAGTCCAAGAGACCCAGTACTTC. The encoded protein is CASSLEAGVQETQYF. V is TRBV5-1 and J is TRBJ2-5, with 8 bases matching TRBD2. CDR1 is SGHRS and CDR2 is YFSETQ in the germline V gene. This CDR3 is built from 15 residues. The V gene end was trimmed by 0 bases and the J gene end by 1 base; junction bases not matched to a gene: 2.

The chain carries TRBV4-1 and TRBJ1-1; D might be TRBD1 (5 bases). Trimming pared 1 base from V and 5 bases from J, leaving 20 bases between. The CDR3 loop spans 17 amino acids. Germline V gene lookup returns CDR1 MGHRA and CDR2 YSYEKL. The CDR3 here is CASSQGRSLGAGTEAFF. The CDR3 DNA reads as TGCGCCAGCAGCCAAGGGAGAAGTCTAGGGGCCGGGACTGAAGCTTTCTTT.

J is TRBJ2-5 and V is TRBV5-4; either TRBD1 or TRBD2 may fit D (6 bases each). The CDR3 extends over 16 amino acids. The V and J ends lost 4 bases and 5 bases respectively, with 21 bases between them. The germline V gene has CDR1 SGHNT and CDR2 YYREEE (reference sequence). The chain's CDR3 is CASSARASARGETQYF. In nucleotides, the CDR3 is TGTGCCAGCAGCGCAAGGGCTAGCGCGAGGGGGGAGACCCAGTACTTC.

V usage is TRBV10-3 and J usage is TRBJ2-7, with TRBD1 matching 8 bases. Germline-derived CDR1 and CDR2 are ENHRY and SYGVKD. The CDR3 spans 16 residues. The trim removed 1 base at V and 6 bases at J, leaving 11 bases unmatched. CDR3 DNA sequence: TGTGCCATCAGTGAGTTCGGGGGCCTGGGGACAGGCGAGCAGTACTTC. Its protein is CAISEFGGLGTGEQYF.

The chain has TRBV28 and TRBJ1-1; D gene uncertain. The CDR3 contains 12 residues. Trimming removed 5 bases from V and 5 bases from J, with 9 bases in between. Germline V lookup: CDR1 MDHEN, CDR2 SYDVKM. The CDR3 is CASSRSWTEAFF. The DNA of the CDR3 is TGTGCCAGCAGTCGAAGTTGGACTGAAGCTTTCTTT. Complete variable domain (other parts from reference TRBV28 and TRBJ1-1): DVKVTQSSRYLVKRTGEKVFLECVQDMDHENMFWYRQDPGLGLRLIYFSYDVKMKEKGDIPEGYSVSREKKERFSLILESASTNQTSMYLCASSRSWTEAFFGQGTRLTVV.

Concerning this clone itself: Other nucleotide sequences from this sample produce the same CDR3. This chain uses TRBV2 with TRBJ1-1; 8 nucleotides agree with TRBD1. The germline CDR1 and CDR2 sequences are SNHLY and FYNNEI. The CDR3 loop spans 14 amino acids. V trimming: 4 bases; J trimming: 2 bases; junction bases outside the gene matches: 3. As DNA, the CDR3 is TGTGCCAGCAGTGCAGGGGGCCGAAACACTGAAGCTTTCTTT. Its protein product is CASSAGGRNTEAFF. Full variable domain (rest looked up from reference TRBV2 and TRBJ1-1): EPEVTQTPSHQVTQMGQEVILRCVPISNHLYFYWYRQILGQKVEFLVSFYNNEISEKSEIFDDQFSVERPDGSNFTLKIRSTKLEDSAMYFCASSAGGRNTEAFFGQGTRLTVV.

The V and J genes are TRBV2 and TRBJ2-3, with D tentatively TRBD2 (6 bases). This CDR3 comprises 17 residues. CDR1 is SNHLY and CDR2 is FYNNEI in the germline V gene. Trimming took off 0 bases at V and 6 bases at J, with 19 bases between the two ends. This CDR3 is CASSEALGGRHGDTQYF. CDR3 sequence (DNA): TGTGCCAGCAGTGAAGCGCTTGGGGGGAGGCACGGCGATACGCAGTATTTT.

The chain carries TRBV19 and TRBJ2-3, with 9 nucleotides matching TRBD1. The CDR3 length is 14 residues. V shed 8 bases and J 6 bases; nucleotides not matched to a gene: 9. Germline loops: CDR1 LNHDA, CDR2 SQIVND (reference sequence). DNA for the CDR3: TGTGCCAGTTGGACAGGGGAGTTTAGTGATACGCAGTATTTT. Protein product: CASWTGEFSDTQYF.

The chain links TRBV19 to TRBJ1-1, with a possible D match to TRBD1 (5 bases). Trimming shortened V by 6 bases and J by 1 base, and 12 bases separated the two germline ends. Germline lookup yields CDR1 LNHDA and CDR2 SQIVND (reference sequence). The CDR3 extends over 14 amino acids. The CDR3 loop reads CASRQQDTNTEAFF. The CDR3 coding sequence is TGTGCCAGTAGACAACAGGACACGAACACTGAAGCTTTCTTT.

The gene calls are TRBV29-1 and TRBJ2-1; no reliable D call. Germline assignment: CDR1 SQVTM and CDR2 ANQGSEA. The V end lost 4 bases, the J end lost 5 bases, and 12 bases lay between the germline ends. This CDR3 has 13 residues. As DNA, the CDR3 is TGCAGCGTTGGGAGTTTCGCCGACAATGAGCAGTTCTTC. It codes for CSVGSFADNEQFF.

This chain links TRBV7-8 with TRBJ2-3, with 8 bases identical to TRBD2. The germline gives CDR1 SGHVS, CDR2 FQNEAQ. The junction had 9 bases not matched to a gene; V was cut back by 2 bases and J by 2 bases. CDR3 length equals 17 residues. As DNA, the CDR3 is TGTGCCAGCAGCTTAAGGAGCAGCGGGAGACCCACAGATACGCAGTATTTT. This sequence encodes CASSLRSSGRPTDTQYF.

A word on this clone: This sample also contains other DNA sequences that code for the same CDR3. The chain employs TRBV18 and TRBJ2-7; D uncertain. Looked up from germline, CDR1 is KGHSH and CDR2 is LQKENI. Trimming took off 3 bases at V and 0 bases at J, with 6 bases between the two ends. The length of the CDR3 is 13 residues. CDR3 amino acids: CASSPPSSYEQYF. The CDR3 DNA reads as TGTGCCAGCTCACCCCCAAGCTCCTACGAGCAGTACTTC.

This chain connects TRBV29-1 to TRBJ2-7, with 10 bases fitting TRBD1. The V and J ends lost 6 bases and 7 bases, in that order; junction bases with no gene match: 9. The CDR3 has 13 amino acids. Germline CDR1 SQVTM, CDR2 ANQGSEA. CDR3: CSVERQGAREQYF. CDR3 coding DNA: TGCAGCGTCGAAAGACAGGGGGCGCGGGAGCAGTACTTC.

CDR3 loop: CASSDVVDWDTIYF. CDR3 DNA sequence: TGTGCCAGCAGTGACGTGGTGGACTGGGACACCATATATTTT. This sequence joins TRBV2 and TRBJ1-3, with D hard to call. Looked up from germline, CDR1 is SNHLY and CDR2 is FYNNEI. CDR3 length equals 14 residues. Trimming pared 3 bases from V and 8 bases from J, leaving 14 bases between.

This rearrangement joins TRBV7-4 to TRBJ1-4, with TRBD1 matching 11 bases. This CDR3 comprises 18 residues. With V trimmed by 2 bases and J by 8 bases, 13 bases remained unmatched. Germline loops: CDR1 SGHVT, CDR2 SQSDAQ. In DNA, the CDR3 is TGTGCCAGCAGCTTAAGTCCGGACAGGGGGCTCGACGGGGAAAAACTGTTTTTT. Protein product: CASSLSPDRGLDGEKLFF.

This chain connects TRBV5-4 to TRBJ2-7; D is possibly TRBD1 or TRBD2 (5 bases each). This CDR3 spans 15 amino acids. Germline V lookup: CDR1 SGHNT, CDR2 YYREEE (reference sequence). V shed 4 bases and J shed 7 bases, with 21 bases lying between them. The CDR3 nucleotides read TGTGCCAGCAGCCCTATTCCCGGCTTCGAGGGGGAGCAGTACTTC. It codes for CASSPIPGFEGEQYF.

The chain links TRBV29-1 to TRBJ1-4; D gene uncertain. The CDR3 has 14 amino acids. V was trimmed by 3 bases and J by 5 bases, leaving 13 bases between them. Germline-derived CDR1 and CDR2 are SQVTM and ANQGSEA. CDR3 region: CSVEGTEGNEKLFF. CDR3 in DNA: TGCAGCGTTGAGGGAACGGAAGGAAATGAAAAACTGTTTTTT.

This rearrangement joins TRBV6-5 to TRBJ2-2, with 7 nucleotides matching TRBD2. V trimming: 5 bases; J trimming: 5 bases; junction bases outside the gene matches: 5. Germline assignment: CDR1 MNHEY and CDR2 SVGAGI. The CDR3 is 14 residues long. This chain's CDR3 is CASSIGGRTGELFF. Here the CDR3 DNA reads TGTGCCAGCAGTATCGGGGGGAGAACCGGGGAGCTGTTTTTT.

The chain carries TRBV5-1 and TRBJ1-6; D possibly corresponds to TRBD1 (5 bases). V was shortened by 5 bases and J by 12 bases, with 12 bases between the two germline ends. The germline V gene encodes CDR1 SGHRS and CDR2 YFSETQ. This CDR3 spans 12 amino acids. DNA of the CDR3: TGCGCCAGCAGAGGGGAGCTGGGACCCCTCCACTTT. Amino acid sequence: CASRGELGPLHF.

The chain has TRBV5-1 and TRBJ2-7, with TRBD1 as a possible D gene (5 bases). Per the germline V gene, CDR1 is SGHRS and CDR2 is YFSETQ. Trimming took 0 bases from V and 7 from J, leaving 14 bases between them. The CDR3 length is 14 residues. CDR3 DNA sequence: TGCGCCAGCAGCTTGGTCCAGGGAATGAGTGAGCAGTACTTC. This sequence encodes CASSLVQGMSEQYF.

This chain connects TRBV5-1 to TRBJ1-1, with D perhaps matching TRBD1 (6 bases). Germline loops: CDR1 SGHRS, CDR2 YFSETQ. V dropped 4 bases and J dropped 5 bases, with 15 bases sitting between them. This CDR3 spans 14 amino acids. The CDR3 is CASSGGASGTEAFF. For the CDR3, the DNA is TGCGCCAGCAGCGGGGGGGCTTCGGGTACTGAAGCTTTCTTT.

The chain has TRBV7-2 and TRBJ1-5; possibly TRBD1 for D (5 bases). The CDR3 extends over 13 amino acids. V was clipped by 5 bases and J by 6 bases, with 11 bases between them. Per the germline V gene, CDR1 is SGHTA and CDR2 is FQGNSA. This CDR3 is CASSVGVAQPQHF. For the CDR3, the DNA is TGTGCCAGCAGCGTAGGGGTTGCTCAGCCCCAGCATTTT. The full variable domain, rest sourced from reference TRBV7-2 and TRBJ1-5, is GAGVSQSPSNKVTEKGKDVELRCDPISGHTALYWYRQSLGQGLEFLIYFQGNSAPDKSGLPSDRFSAERTGGSVSTLTIQRTQQEDSAVYLCASSVGVAQPQHFGDGTRLSIL.

CDR3 loop: CASSLETGNYGYTF. In DNA form, the CDR3 reads TGTGCCAGCAGCTTAGAGACGGGGAACTATGGCTACACCTTC. The chain joins TRBV7-2 to TRBJ1-2; D remains ambiguous. The CDR3 loop spans 14 amino acids. Trimming removed 1 base from V and 2 bases from J, with 8 bases in between. CDR1 and CDR2 (germline): SGHTA, FQGNSA.

V usage is TRBV28 and J usage is TRBJ2-2, with D perhaps TRBD1 or TRBD2 (5 bases each). The germline CDR1 and CDR2 sequences are MDHEN and SYDVKM. The CDR3 runs 15 residues. Trimming removed 10 bases from V and 3 bases from J, with 18 bases in between. The CDR3 bases are TGTGCCACCACCAGGGTGGGAGCATACACCGGGGAGCTGTTTTTT. It codes for CATTRVGAYTGELFF.

The chain couples TRBV6-1 to TRBJ1-1; a weak D match, TRBD1 (6 bases). The CDR3 is made up of 13 amino acids. The V gene lost 2 bases and the J gene lost 5 bases, with 9 bases spanning the gap. Germline CDR1 is MNHNS and CDR2 is SASEGT. CDR3 sequence (DNA): TGTGCCAGCAGTGAAACTAGGGGGACTGAAGCTTTCTTT. It codes for CASSETRGTEAFF.

This rearrangement joins TRBV6-1 to TRBJ2-7, with 9 bases that match TRBD1. With V trimmed by 9 bases and J by 3 bases, 9 bases remained unmatched. Germline CDR1 is MNHNS and CDR2 is SASEGT. The CDR3 totals 14 residues. The CDR3 loop is CARVVRQGDYEQYF. Written as DNA, the CDR3 is TGTGCCAGGGTGGTGCGACAGGGGGACTACGAGCAGTACTTC.

The rearrangement uses TRBV18 and TRBJ2-5, with D unclear. The CDR3 runs 16 residues. V lost 4 bases and J lost 1, with 16 bases in between. Germline V gene data show CDR1 as KGHSH and CDR2 as LQKENI. CDR3: CASSRTVPSGQETQYF. DNA for the CDR3: TGTGCCAGCTCACGTACTGTCCCCTCGGGCCAAGAGACCCAGTACTTC.